This T cell receptor (beta chain) was sequenced for a study of beta chain features in type 1 diabetes (dated by TCRdb to between 2017 and 2018). As for the study more broadly: No differences in mean age, gender distribution, total cell number or subset yield were found between patients and healthy donors. A total of about 110 million sorted cells were examined across all samples, and the number of cells per subset was strongly correlated with RNA yield. In the study, TCRB repertoires of sorted circulating CD4+ T cell subsets from recently diagnosed type 1 diabetes patients were compared with those of matched healthy donors. Regulatory and stem cell-like memory subsets were obtained from only 8 patients and about 8 healthy donors, while naive and central memory subsets were obtained from all 28 donors.

To note about this clone: There is no known antigen for this receptor. Base qualities are not provided; no much larger clone lies one nucleotide away.

Each donor gave one peripheral blood draw, approximately 110 mL on average, collected into heparinised tubes. Using a panel that included CD45RO, CCR7, CD25, CD127, CD95 and CD27, naive, central memory, regulatory and stem cell-like memory CD4+ T cells were sorted on a BD FACSAria II. All sorted populations exceeded 95% purity. PBMCs were separated immediately by Lymphoprep density gradient centrifugation and were stained directly, without being cultured. Samples were stained and sorted in pairs, with one healthy donor and one patient per experiment, so that batch effects were minimized. The paper as a whole reports these results and caveats: The naive, central memory and regulatory TCRB repertoires appeared to resemble one another more closely among patients than among healthy donors. Only small numbers of individuals were included in the HLA sub-analyses, which left unresolved whether HLA type had any influence on TCRB rearrangement. At VDJ recombination sites, patients with type 1 diabetes made fewer insertions and deleted more nucleotides, a pattern implying thymic rearrangement abnormalities. A moderate but significant shortening of TCRB CDR3 length was observed in type 1 diabetes patients in all four CD4+ subsets. Shorter templates might be favored by PCR, yet because patient and control samples were amplified and corrected together, any such skew would affect both groups equally. Sequencing cDNA rather than genomic DNA could over-represent highly expressing activated cells, although activation and CD3 levels did not differ between groups.

The High Capacity cDNA Reverse Transcription Kit was used to reverse transcribe all of the isolated RNA, meaning that expressed TCRB transcripts were what got sequenced. Deep immunoSEQ sequencing was applied to naive, central memory and regulatory T cell samples, giving an average of roughly 3.6 million total reads per sample. After sorted cells were lysed in RLT buffer, RNA was extracted with DNase-treated RNeasy Micro or Mini kits, with the choice depending on cell number. Each cell subset was processed separately to prevent cross-contamination, with patient and healthy donor samples processed together. TCRB sequences were amplified from cDNA with the immunoSEQ multiplex PCR, producing 87-bp fragments spanning the CDR3 region. Sequencing of the amplicons was performed on the Illumina HiSeq platform. From the authors' description of their analysis: PCR bias was computationally corrected using synthetic template baselines, reads within Hamming distance 2 were collapsed, and singletons that could not be merged were discarded. Reads were aligned against IMGT to assign V, D and J genes, CDR3 length and insertions or deletions at six rearrangement sites. Clonotype counts were normalized to sorted cell number within each subset before computing true diversity and Gini coefficients with the tcR R package. The overlap coefficient, calculated on TCRB nucleotide sequences, was used to measure repertoire sharing. Out-of-frame TCRB sequences from naive cells were analyzed as a proxy for the pre-selection repertoire. As stored in TCRdb, this immuneACCESS dataset retains in-frame rearrangements with V and J assigned. A fraction of the clones does not appear; measured against another copy, unresolved V genes explain less than half of the discrepancy, and the remainder lacks a known reason. V, J and clone size are those of that table, while D and trimming were read from the DNA. This sample comprises over 650,000 clones, roughly 13% of them detected only once. Together, the top ten hold just under 0.04% of the sample.

CDR1 and CDR2 were assigned from the germline V gene (reference sequence) as SEHNR and FQNEAQ. V is clipped by 5 bases and J by 2 bases, and the sequence between their germline boundaries is 7 bases long. The CDR3 numbers 14 residues from cysteine through phenylalanine. CDR3 DNA is the only sequence kept; it has 42 bases, read in frame from the first base. The TCR sequence derives from a man aged 18 to 30 with type 1 diabetes. Sequencing was done on a sample of naive CD4+ T cells from blood. The cell subset or site label corresponds to: true naive CD4+ T cells. The chain is encoded by TRBV7-9 joined to TRBJ2-6, with no confident D gene call. CDR3 protein: CASSAAAGANVLTF. The nucleotide sequence is TGTGCCAGCAGCGCGGCGGCTGGGGCCAACGTCCTGACTTTC.